Sequencing of this T cell receptor beta chain was carried out in a study of T cells in Graves' hyperthyroidism and ophthalmopathy. Researchers amplified the TCR beta CDR3 regions from RNA transcripts. RT-PCR in the first round (using the HTBI primer set) targeted the TCR CDR3. TCRdb passed the multiplex PCR reads through MiXCR, listing each CDR3 protein once. The sample gives more than 500,000 distinct CDR3 sequences, just over 45% of which show up once; over 15% is in the top ten. About this clonotype: Its antigen remains unknown.

Uncontrolled infection, other autoimmune disease, pregnancy or lactation led to exclusion. The CDR3 extends over 13 amino acids. V was trimmed by 7 bases and J by 5 bases, leaving 14 bases between them. Notes on the study in general: A 13 V-J signature model discriminated ophthalmopathy versus stable hyperthyroidism.

Sequencing used peripheral blood or thyroid tissue (not recorded which). This receptor was obtained from an adult woman with Graves' disease, either hyperthyroidism or ophthalmopathy (not recorded which). The rearrangement joins TRBV12-3 or TRBV12-4 to TRBJ1-1; no definite D call. CDR3 loop: CASTTMSGTEAFF. For the CDR3, the DNA is TGTGCCAGCACTACGATGTCGGGGACTGAAGCTTTCTTT.